The 22 T cell receptor beta chains reported below all come from one sample, sequenced in a study of T cell responses to AZD1222 COVID-19 vaccine. The method was immunoSEQ multiplex PCR; TCRdb's version includes in-frame clones alone and lacks a portion of them. The sample lists about 160,000 clones, 88% occurring once. This material consisted of peripheral blood, taken 28 days after the second AZD1222 dose. These TCRs come from an adult who received the AZD1222 COVID-19 vaccine.

This chain joins TRBV9 and TRBJ1-2; D is possibly TRBD1 (5 bases). V was clipped by 4 bases and J by 1 base, with 11 bases between them. From germline, CDR1 is SGDLS and CDR2 YYNGEE. The CDR3 covers 14 residues. CDR3 loop: CASSPRQINYGYTF. The DNA for the CDR3 is TGTGCCAGCAGCCCCAGACAGATTAACTATGGCTACACCTTC.

The count of this clone is one. The V and J genes are TRBV18 and TRBJ1-5; TRBD1 is a possible D gene (5 bases). The V end lost 3 bases, the J end lost 1 base, and 13 bases lay between the germline ends. This CDR3 has 16 residues. Germline V lookup: CDR1 KGHSH, CDR2 LQKENI. The CDR3 nucleotides read TGTGCCAGCTCACCGAGTTGGCAGGGAAGCAATCAGCCCCAGCATTTT. Protein product: CASSPSWQGSNQPQHF.

CDR3 DNA sequence: TGTGCCAGCAGCTGGACTGCGGCGAACACTGAAGCTTTCTTT. It is translated as CASSWTAANTEAFF. The chain recombines TRBV5-4 with TRBJ1-1; no reliable D call. The CDR3 loop spans 14 amino acids. V lost 3 bases, J lost 1 base, and 10 bases lay in between. Germline-derived CDR1 and CDR2 are SGHNT and YYREEE (reference sequence). The full variable domain, completed using reference TRBV5-4 and TRBJ1-1, is ETGVTQSPTHLIKTRGQQVTLRCSSQSGHNTVSWYQQALGQGPQFIFQYYREEENGRGNFPPRFSGLQFPNYSSELNVNALELDDSALYLCASSWTAANTEAFFGQGTRLTVV.

This chain joins TRBV2 and TRBJ1-2; D gene unclear. V shed 0 bases and J shed 8 bases, with 16 bases lying between them. The germline V gene encodes CDR1 SNHLY and CDR2 FYNNEI. CDR3 size: 15 residues. CDR3 nucleotide sequence: TGTGCCAGCAGTGAAGCGGTACCGACGCTTTGGGGCTACACCTTC. It specifies CASSEAVPTLWGYTF.

The chain employs TRBV7-6 and TRBJ1-6, with D possibly being TRBD1 (5 bases). Germline V lookup: CDR1 SGHVS, CDR2 FNYEAQ. This CDR3 is built from 19 residues. With 1 base removed from V and 0 bases from J, the gap between germline ends came to 16 bases. The CDR3 reads CASSLGKGDVSSYNSPLHF. In nucleotides, the CDR3 is TGTGCCAGCAGCTTAGGAAAAGGGGACGTTAGCTCCTATAATTCACCCCTCCACTTT.

Only one count was recorded for this clone. The chain recombines TRBV10-2 with TRBJ2-3, with D unresolved. The CDR3 consists of 16 residues. Trimming took 3 bases from V and 2 from J, leaving 15 bases between them. Per germline, CDR1 WSHSY and CDR2 SAAADI. CDR3 residues: CASSDRAVKDTDTQYF. In nucleotides, the CDR3 is TGCGCCAGCAGTGATAGGGCGGTGAAGGACACAGATACGCAGTATTTT.

The V call is TRBV6-5, the J call TRBJ1-2; a weak D match, TRBD1 (5 bases). The CDR3 length is 13 residues. Germline CDR1 is MNHEY and CDR2 is SVGAGI. The V end lost 6 bases, the J end lost 6 bases, and 14 bases lay between the germline ends. The chain's CDR3 is CASSDPGGDGYTF. In DNA form, the CDR3 reads TGTGCCAGCAGCGACCCCGGGGGGGATGGCTACACCTTC.

Regarding this clone: The same CDR3 also results from other DNA sequences found in this sample. The chain has TRBV3-1 (or the pseudogene TRBV3-2) and TRBJ1-2; TRBD1 aligns across 10 bases. This CDR3 has 13 amino acids. Germline CDR1 LGHDT, CDR2 YNNKEL (reference sequence). V was clipped by 4 bases and J by 8 bases; unmatched bases: 4. The CDR3 region is CASSLGQGRGYTF. The CDR3 nucleotides read TGTGCCAGCAGCCTGGGACAGGGGAGAGGCTACACCTTC.

The V gene is TRBV29-1, the J gene TRBJ2-5; tentatively, D is TRBD1 (5 bases). The CDR3 is made up of 11 amino acids. V dropped 4 bases and J dropped 3 bases, with 6 bases sitting between them. The germline V gene encodes CDR1 SQVTM and CDR2 ANQGSEA. Here the CDR3 DNA reads TGCAGCGTTGGCAGGGAAGAGACCCAGTACTTC. This gives the protein CSVGREETQYF.

The CDR3 nucleotides are TGTGCCAGCAGTTTATGGCCTAGCGGGGGGAACACCGGGGAGCTGTTTTTT. This translates into CASSLWPSGGNTGELFF. This chain links TRBV27 with TRBJ2-2, with 10 bases lining up with TRBD2. In germline, CDR1 is MNHEY, CDR2 SMNVEV (reference sequence). J was trimmed by 1 base and V by 1 base; bases with no gene match: 3. The CDR3 is 17 residues long.

The V and J genes are TRBV10-2 and TRBJ1-1; D may be TRBD1 (5 bases). The germline V gene has CDR1 WSHSY and CDR2 SAAADI. V dropped 6 bases and J dropped 5 bases, with 10 bases sitting between them. This CDR3 has 12 residues. CDR3 region: CASSSGGTEAFF. The CDR3 nucleotides are TGCGCCAGCAGCAGCGGGGGGACTGAAGCTTTCTTT.

The V gene is TRBV12-3 or TRBV12-4, the J gene TRBJ1-1, with D tentatively TRBD1 (6 bases). This CDR3 is built from 11 residues. V was pared by 7 bases and J by 7 bases, with 10 bases between. The CDR3 reads CASTRGLEAFF. DNA of the CDR3: TGTGCCAGCACCCGGGGGCTTGAAGCTTTCTTT.

The rearrangement links TRBV15 to TRBJ1-2; D call uncertain. Germline V lookup: CDR1 LNHNV, CDR2 YYDKDF (reference sequence). V was clipped by 1 base and J by 4 bases, with 19 bases between them. The CDR3 spans 17 residues. The CDR3 here is CATSRAVAVTTSYGYTF. In DNA, the CDR3 is TGTGCCACCAGCAGAGCGGTGGCCGTAACCACAAGCTATGGCTACACCTTC.

The chain uses TRBV2 and TRBJ2-5; TRBD1 aligns across 7 bases. V dropped 5 bases and J dropped 9; count of bases not matched to a gene: 12. The germline gives CDR1 SNHLY, CDR2 FYNNEI. CDR3 length: 14 residues. The CDR3 DNA is TGTGCCAGCAGTCTACAGGGGTCAGCGGAGCCCCAGTACTTC. Translated, it gives CASSLQGSAEPQYF.

The chain is built from TRBV19 and TRBJ2-7; D gene unclear. CDR1 is LNHDA, CDR2 SQIVND, per germline (reference sequence). The CDR3 covers 16 residues. The germline V and J ends were trimmed by 5 bases and 3 bases, with 20 bases remaining between them. This CDR3 reads CASSAQFGLEVYEQYF. The CDR3 DNA follows: TGTGCCAGTAGTGCCCAGTTTGGGCTAGAGGTCTACGAGCAGTACTTC. The full variable domain, in which reference TRBV19 and TRBJ2-7 provide the parts outside the CDR3, is DGGITQSPKYLFRKEGQNVTLSCEQNLNHDAMYWYRQDPGQGLRLIYYSQIVNDFQKGDIAEGYSVSREKKESFPLTVTSAQKNPTAFYLCASSAQFGLEVYEQYFGPGTRLTVT.

This chain uses TRBV4-3 with TRBJ1-6, with a tentative D call TRBD1 (5 bases). V was pared by 6 bases and J by 0 bases, with 18 bases between. Germline CDR1 reads LGHNA; CDR2 reads YSLEER. This CDR3 spans 18 amino acids. For the CDR3, the DNA is TGCGCCAGCAGTCAGATGGGGCCGCAGGGCTCCTATAATTCACCCCTCCACTTT. Translation: CASSQMGPQGSYNSPLHF.

This sequence joins TRBV7-9 and TRBJ1-6; a possible D gene is TRBD1 (5 bases). V lost 6 bases and J 14 bases, leaving 14 bases between the germline ends. The CDR3 is made up of 12 amino acids. The germline V gene encodes CDR1 SEHNR and CDR2 FQNEAQ (reference sequence). Here the CDR3 reads CASRSQGETLHF. CDR3 bases: TGTGCCAGCAGGAGCCAGGGAGAAACCCTCCACTTT. The full variable domain, in which reference TRBV7-9 and TRBJ1-6 provide the parts outside the CDR3, is DTGVSQNPRHKITKRGQNVTFRCDPISEHNRLYWYRQTLGQGPEFLTYFQNEAQLEKSRLLSDRFSAERPKGSFSTLEIQRTEQGDSAMYLCASRSQGETLHFGNGTRLTVT.

This clone has a single count. The chain combines TRBV7-3 with TRBJ1-2, with 9 bases aligning to TRBD1. The CDR3 loop spans 14 amino acids. V was clipped by 5 bases and J by 12 bases; unmatched bases: 13. Germline CDR1 is SGHTA and CDR2 is FQGTGA. CDR3 in DNA: TGTGCCAGCAGCCCGACTCCGGGACAGGGTTTAAACACCTTC. Translating it yields CASSPTPGQGLNTF.

The chain employs TRBV30 and TRBJ2-5; D not resolved. The CDR3 covers 12 residues. CDR1 and CDR2 (germline): GTSNPN, SVGIG (reference sequence). V gave up 2 bases and J gave up 4 bases, with 8 bases separating them. The CDR3 nucleotides read TGTGCCTGGAGTACAGCACGAGAGACCCAGTACTTC. Amino acid sequence: CAWSTARETQYF.

The chain recombines TRBV6-5 with TRBJ2-2, with TRBD2 matching over 9 bases. This CDR3 has 15 amino acids. Germline V gives CDR1 MNHEY, CDR2 SVGAGI. Trimming cost V 7 bases and J 7 bases; bases outside gene matches: 10. The CDR3 spells CASKRSGTSHGELFF. CDR3 nucleotides: TGTGCCAGCAAGAGATCCGGGACTAGCCACGGGGAGCTGTTTTTT.

The chain links TRBV16 to TRBJ1-5; TRBD1 is a possible D gene (5 bases). V was clipped by 0 bases and J by 1 base, with 7 bases between them. Germline values: CDR1 KGHSY, CDR2 FQNENV. The CDR3 sequence is 15 residues long. The CDR3 loop is CASSQSGASNQPQHF. The CDR3 DNA reads as TGTGCCAGCAGCCAATCAGGGGCAAGCAATCAGCCCCAGCATTTT.

CDR3 loop: CSASRQDIYGYTF. CDR3 nucleotide sequence: TGCAGTGCTAGTCGGCAGGATATCTATGGCTACACCTTC. The chain recombines TRBV20-1 with TRBJ1-2; D gene unclear. The V gene lost 3 bases and the J gene lost 4 bases, with 12 bases spanning the gap. The CDR3 is 13 amino acids. Germline CDR1 reads DFQATT; CDR2 reads SNEGSKA (reference sequence).